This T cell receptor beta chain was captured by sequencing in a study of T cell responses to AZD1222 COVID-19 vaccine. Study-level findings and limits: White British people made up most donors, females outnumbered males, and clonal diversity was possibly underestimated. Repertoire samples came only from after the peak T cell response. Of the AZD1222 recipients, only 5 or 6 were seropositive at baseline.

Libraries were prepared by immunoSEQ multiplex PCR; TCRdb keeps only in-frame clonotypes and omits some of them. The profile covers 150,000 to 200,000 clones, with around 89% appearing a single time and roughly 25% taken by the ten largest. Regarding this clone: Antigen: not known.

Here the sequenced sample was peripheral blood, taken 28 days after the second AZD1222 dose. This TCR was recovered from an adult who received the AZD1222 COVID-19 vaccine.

CDR3 coding DNA: TGTGCCAGCAGCTTAGAGTCGCCCGCCACAGATACGCAGTATTTT. The encoded protein is CASSLESPATDTQYF. This chain joins TRBV7-6 and TRBJ2-3, with D unresolved. CDR3 length equals 15 residues. V lost 1 base to trimming and J lost 2 bases, with 10 bases between them. Germline V gene sequence: CDR1 SGHVS, CDR2 FNYEAQ.